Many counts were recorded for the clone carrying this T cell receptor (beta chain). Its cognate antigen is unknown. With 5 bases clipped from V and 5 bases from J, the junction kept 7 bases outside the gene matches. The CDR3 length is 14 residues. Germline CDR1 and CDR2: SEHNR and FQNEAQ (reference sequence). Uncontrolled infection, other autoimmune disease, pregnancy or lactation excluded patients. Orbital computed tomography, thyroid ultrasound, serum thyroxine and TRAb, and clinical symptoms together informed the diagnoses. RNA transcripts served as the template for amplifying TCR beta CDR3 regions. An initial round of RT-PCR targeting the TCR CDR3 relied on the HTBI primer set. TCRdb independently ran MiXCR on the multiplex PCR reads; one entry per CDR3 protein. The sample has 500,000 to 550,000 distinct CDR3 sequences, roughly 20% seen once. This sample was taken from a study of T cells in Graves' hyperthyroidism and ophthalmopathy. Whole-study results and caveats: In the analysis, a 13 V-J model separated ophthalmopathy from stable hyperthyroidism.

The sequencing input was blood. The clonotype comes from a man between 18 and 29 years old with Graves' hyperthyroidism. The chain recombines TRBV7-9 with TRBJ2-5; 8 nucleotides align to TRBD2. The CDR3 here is CASSPRGGSETQYF. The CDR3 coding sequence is TGTGCCAGCAGCCCTCGGGGGGGATCCGAGACCCAGTACTTC.